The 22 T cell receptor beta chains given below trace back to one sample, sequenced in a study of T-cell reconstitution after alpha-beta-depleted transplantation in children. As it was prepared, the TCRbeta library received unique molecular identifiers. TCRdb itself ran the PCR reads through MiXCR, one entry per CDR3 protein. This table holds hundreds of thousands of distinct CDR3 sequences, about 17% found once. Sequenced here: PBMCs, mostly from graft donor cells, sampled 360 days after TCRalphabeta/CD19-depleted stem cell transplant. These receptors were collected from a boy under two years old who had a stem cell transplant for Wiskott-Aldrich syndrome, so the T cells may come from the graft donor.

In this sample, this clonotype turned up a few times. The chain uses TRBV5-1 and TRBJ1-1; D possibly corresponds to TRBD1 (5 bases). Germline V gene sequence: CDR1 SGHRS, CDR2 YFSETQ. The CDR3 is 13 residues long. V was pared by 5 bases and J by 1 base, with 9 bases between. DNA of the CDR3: TGCGCCAGCAGTGAGGGACCGAACACTGAAGCTTTCTTT. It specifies CASSEGPNTEAFF.

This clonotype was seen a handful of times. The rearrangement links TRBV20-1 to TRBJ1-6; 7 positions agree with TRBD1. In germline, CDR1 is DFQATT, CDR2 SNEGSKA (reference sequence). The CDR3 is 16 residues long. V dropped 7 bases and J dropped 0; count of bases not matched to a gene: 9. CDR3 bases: TGCAGTGGGGTTATGAGGGGGCCCTCCTATAATTCACCCCTCCACTTT. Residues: CSGVMRGPSYNSPLHF.

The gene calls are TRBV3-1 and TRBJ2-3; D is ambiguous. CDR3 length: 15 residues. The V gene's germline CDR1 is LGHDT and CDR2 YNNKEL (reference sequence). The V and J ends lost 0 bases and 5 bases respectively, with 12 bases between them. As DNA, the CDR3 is TGTGCCAGCAGCCAAGAGATTACCTTCGGAGATACGCAGTATTTT. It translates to CASSQEITFGDTQYF.

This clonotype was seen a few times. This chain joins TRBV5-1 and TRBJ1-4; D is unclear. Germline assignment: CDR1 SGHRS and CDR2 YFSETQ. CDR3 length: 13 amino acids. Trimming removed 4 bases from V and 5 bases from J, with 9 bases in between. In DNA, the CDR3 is TGCGCCAGCAGCAGGCAGCCGAATGAAAAACTGTTTTTT. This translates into CASSRQPNEKLFF.

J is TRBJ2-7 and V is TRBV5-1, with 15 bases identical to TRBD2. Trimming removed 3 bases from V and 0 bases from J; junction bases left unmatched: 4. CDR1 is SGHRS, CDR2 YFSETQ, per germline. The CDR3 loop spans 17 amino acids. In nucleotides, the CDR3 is TGCGCCAGCAGCTGGGGACTAGCGGGGGGAAGCTCCTACGAGCAGTACTTC. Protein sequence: CASSWGLAGGSSYEQYF.

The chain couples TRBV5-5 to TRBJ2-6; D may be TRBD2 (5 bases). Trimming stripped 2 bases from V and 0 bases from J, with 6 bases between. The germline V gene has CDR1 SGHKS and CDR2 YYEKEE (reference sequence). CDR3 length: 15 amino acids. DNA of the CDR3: TGTGCCAGCAGCTTCGAGGGCTCTGGGGCCAACGTCCTGACTTTC. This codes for CASSFEGSGANVLTF.

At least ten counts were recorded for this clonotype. The CDR3 DNA reads TGTGCCATCAGTGAGGACGGGGAGCTGTTTTTT. This sequence encodes CAISEDGELFF. The chain has TRBV10-3 and TRBJ2-2; D is uncertain. The V and J ends lost 2 bases and 7 bases respectively, with 2 bases between them. Germline V gives CDR1 ENHRY, CDR2 SYGVKD. CDR3 size: 11 residues.

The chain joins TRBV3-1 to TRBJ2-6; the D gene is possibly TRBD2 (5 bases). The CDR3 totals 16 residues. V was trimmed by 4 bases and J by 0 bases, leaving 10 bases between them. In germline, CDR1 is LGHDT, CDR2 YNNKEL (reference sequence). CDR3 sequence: CASSPRRSSGANVLTF. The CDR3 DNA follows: TGTGCCAGCAGCCCCCGGAGGAGCTCTGGGGCCAACGTCCTGACTTTC.

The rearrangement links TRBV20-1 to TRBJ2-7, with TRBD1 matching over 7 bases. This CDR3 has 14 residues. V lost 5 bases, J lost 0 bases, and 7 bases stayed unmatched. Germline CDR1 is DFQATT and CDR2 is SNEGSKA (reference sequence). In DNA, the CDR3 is TGCAGTGCTGACCTCGGGACAGCCTCCTACGAGCAGTACTTC. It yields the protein CSADLGTASYEQYF.

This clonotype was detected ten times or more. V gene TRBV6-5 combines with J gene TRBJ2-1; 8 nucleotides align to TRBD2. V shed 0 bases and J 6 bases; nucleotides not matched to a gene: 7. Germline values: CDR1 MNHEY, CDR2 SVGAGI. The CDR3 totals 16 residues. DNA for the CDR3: TGTGCCAGCAGTTACTCGAGTAGCGGGGAGCCCAATGAGCAGTTCTTC. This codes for CASSYSSSGEPNEQFF.

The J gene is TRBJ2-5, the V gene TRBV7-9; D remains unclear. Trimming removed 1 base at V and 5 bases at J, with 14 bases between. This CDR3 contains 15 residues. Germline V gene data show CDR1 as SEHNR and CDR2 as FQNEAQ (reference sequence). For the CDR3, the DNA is TGTGCCAGCAGCTTAGTAGGCCCTCAGAGGGAGACCCAGTACTTC. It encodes CASSLVGPQRETQYF.

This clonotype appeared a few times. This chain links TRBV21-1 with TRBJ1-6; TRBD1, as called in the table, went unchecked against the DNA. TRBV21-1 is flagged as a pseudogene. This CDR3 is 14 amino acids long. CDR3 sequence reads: CASIRQGDNSPLHF. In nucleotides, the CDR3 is TGTGCCAGCATCAGACAGGGAGATAATTCACCCCTCCACTTT.

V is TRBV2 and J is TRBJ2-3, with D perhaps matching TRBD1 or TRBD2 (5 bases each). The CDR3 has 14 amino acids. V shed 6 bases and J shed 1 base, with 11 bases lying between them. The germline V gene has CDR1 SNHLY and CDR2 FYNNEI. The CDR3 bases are TGTGCCAGCAGCTGGGGACCCGGCACAGATACGCAGTATTTT. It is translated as CASSWGPGTDTQYF.

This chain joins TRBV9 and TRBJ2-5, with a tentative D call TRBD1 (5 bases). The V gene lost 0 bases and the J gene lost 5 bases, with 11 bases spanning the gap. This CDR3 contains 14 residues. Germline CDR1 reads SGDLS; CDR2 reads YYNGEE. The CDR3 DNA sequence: TGTGCCAGCAGCGTAGGTGCGAACAGGGAGACCCAGTACTTC. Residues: CASSVGANRETQYF.

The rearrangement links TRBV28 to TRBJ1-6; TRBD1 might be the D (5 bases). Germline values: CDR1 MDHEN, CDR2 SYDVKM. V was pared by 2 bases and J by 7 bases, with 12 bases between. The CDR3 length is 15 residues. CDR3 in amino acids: CASSLRQGNNSPLHF. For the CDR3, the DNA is TGTGCCAGCAGTTTAAGGCAGGGCAACAATTCACCCCTCCACTTT.

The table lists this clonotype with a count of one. In DNA, the CDR3 is TGTGCCAGCAGATCACCGGGACAGGGGAGCGCCACTGAAGCTTTCTTT. Translation: CASRSPGQGSATEAFF. The chain carries TRBV7-2 and TRBJ1-1, with TRBD1 matching 10 bases. The CDR3 is 16 amino acids. Losses at the gene ends were 6 bases for V and 4 bases for J; bases not matched to a gene: 11. Germline CDR1 reads SGHTA; CDR2 reads FQGNSA.

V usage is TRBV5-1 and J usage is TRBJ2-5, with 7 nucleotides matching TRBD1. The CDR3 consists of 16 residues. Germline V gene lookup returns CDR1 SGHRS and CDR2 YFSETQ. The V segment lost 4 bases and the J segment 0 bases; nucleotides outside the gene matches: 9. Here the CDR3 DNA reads TGCGCCAGCAGCATCTCGGCCGGGACAGACCAAGAGACCCAGTACTTC. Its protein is CASSISAGTDQETQYF.

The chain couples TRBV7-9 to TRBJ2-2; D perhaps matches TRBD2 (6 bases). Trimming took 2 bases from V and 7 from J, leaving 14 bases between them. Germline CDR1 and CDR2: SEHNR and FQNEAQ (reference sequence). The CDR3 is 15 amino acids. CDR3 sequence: CASSLMSGDNGELFF. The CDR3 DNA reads TGTGCCAGCAGCTTAATGTCGGGAGACAACGGGGAGCTGTTTTTT.

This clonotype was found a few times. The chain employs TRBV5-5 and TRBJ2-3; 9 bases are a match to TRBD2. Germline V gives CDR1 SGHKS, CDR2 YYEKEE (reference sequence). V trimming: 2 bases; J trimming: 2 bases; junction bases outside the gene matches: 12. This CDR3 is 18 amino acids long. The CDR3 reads CASSFPAFLAGSTDTQYF. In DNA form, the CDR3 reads TGTGCCAGCAGCTTCCCAGCTTTTCTAGCGGGGTCCACAGATACGCAGTATTTT.

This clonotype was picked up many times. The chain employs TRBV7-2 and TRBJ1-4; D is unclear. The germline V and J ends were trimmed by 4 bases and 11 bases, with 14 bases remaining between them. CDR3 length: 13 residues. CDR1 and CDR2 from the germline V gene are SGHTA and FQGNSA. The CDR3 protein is CASSYDFARKLFF. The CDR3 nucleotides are TGTGCCAGCAGCTATGACTTCGCGAGGAAACTGTTTTTT.

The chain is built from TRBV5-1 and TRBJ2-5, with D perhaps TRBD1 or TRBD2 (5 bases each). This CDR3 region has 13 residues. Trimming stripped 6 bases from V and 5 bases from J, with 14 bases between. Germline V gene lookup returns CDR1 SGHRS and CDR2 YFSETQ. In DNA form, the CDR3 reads TGCGCCAGCACCTCGGGGCCTGGGGAGACCCAGTACTTC. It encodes CASTSGPGETQYF.

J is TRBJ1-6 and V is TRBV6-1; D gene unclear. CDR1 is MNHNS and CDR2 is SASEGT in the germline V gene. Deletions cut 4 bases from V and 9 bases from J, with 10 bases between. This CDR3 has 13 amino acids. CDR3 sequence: CASSVGVFSPLHF. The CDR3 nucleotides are TGTGCCAGCAGTGTCGGAGTCTTTTCACCCCTCCACTTT.